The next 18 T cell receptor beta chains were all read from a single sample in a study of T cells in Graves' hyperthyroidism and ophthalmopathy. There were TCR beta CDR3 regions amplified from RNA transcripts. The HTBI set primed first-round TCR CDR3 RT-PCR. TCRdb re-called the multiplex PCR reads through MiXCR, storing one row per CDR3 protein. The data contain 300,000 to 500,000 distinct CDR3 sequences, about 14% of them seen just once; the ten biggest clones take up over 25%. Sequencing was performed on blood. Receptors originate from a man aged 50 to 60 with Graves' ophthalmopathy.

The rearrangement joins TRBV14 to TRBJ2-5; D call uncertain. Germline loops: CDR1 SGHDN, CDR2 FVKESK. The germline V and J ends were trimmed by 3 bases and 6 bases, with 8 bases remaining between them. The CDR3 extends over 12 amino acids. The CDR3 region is CASSHLEQTQYF. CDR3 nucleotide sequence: TGTGCCAGCAGCCATCTTGAGCAGACCCAGTACTTC. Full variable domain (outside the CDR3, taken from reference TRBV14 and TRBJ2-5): EAGVTQFPSHSVIEKGQTVTLRCDPISGHDNLYWYRRVMGKEIKFLLHFVKESKQDESGMPNNRFLAERTGGTYSTLKVQPAELEDSGVYFCASSHLEQTQYFGPGTRLLVL.

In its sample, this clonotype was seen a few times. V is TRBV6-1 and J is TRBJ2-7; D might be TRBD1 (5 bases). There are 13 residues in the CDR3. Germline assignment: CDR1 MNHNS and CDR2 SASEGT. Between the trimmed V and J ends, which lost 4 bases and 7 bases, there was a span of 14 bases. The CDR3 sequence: CASSVKGAEEQYF. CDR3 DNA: TGTGCCAGCAGTGTTAAAGGGGCGGAAGAGCAGTACTTC.

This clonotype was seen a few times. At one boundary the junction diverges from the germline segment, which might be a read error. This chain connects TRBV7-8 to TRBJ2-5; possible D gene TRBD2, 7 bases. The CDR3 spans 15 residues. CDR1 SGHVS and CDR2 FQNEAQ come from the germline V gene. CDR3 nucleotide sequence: TGTGCCAGCAGCCAAGGGGTGGGGGGGCAAGAGACCCTGTACTTC. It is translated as CASSQGVGGQETLYF. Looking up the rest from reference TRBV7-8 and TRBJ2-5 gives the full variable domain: GAGVSQSPRYKVAKRGQDVALRCDPISGHVSLFWYQQALGQGPEFLTYFQNEAQLDKSGLPSDRFFAERPEGSVSTLKIQRTQQEDSAVYLCASSQGVGGQETLYFGPGTRLLVL.

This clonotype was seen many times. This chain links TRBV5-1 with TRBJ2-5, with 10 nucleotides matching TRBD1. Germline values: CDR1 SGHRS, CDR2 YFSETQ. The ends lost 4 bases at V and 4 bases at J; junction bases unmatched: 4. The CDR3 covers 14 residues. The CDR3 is CASSPTGGRETQYF. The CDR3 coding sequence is TGCGCCAGCAGCCCGACAGGGGGCAGAGAGACCCAGTACTTC.

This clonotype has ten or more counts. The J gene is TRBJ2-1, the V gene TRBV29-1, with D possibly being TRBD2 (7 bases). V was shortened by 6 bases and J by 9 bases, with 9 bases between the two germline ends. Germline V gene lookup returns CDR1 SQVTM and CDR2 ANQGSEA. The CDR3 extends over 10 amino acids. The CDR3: CSVAGAEQFF. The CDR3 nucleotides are TGCAGCGTGGCGGGGGCTGAGCAGTTCTTC.

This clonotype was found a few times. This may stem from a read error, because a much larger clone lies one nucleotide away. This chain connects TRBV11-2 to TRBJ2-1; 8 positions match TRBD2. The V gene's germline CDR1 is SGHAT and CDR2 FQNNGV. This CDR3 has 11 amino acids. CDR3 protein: CASSLEREQLF. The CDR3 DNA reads TGTGCCAGCAGCTTGGAGCGGGAGCAGCTCTTC.

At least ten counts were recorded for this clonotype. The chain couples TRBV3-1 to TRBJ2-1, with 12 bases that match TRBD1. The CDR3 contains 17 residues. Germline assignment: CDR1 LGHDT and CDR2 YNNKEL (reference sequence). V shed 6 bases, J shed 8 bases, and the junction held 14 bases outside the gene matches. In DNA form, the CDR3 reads TGTGCCAGCAGTTTAATTGTGGGACAGGGGGCTGGCCATGAGCAGTTCTTC. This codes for CASSLIVGQGAGHEQFF.

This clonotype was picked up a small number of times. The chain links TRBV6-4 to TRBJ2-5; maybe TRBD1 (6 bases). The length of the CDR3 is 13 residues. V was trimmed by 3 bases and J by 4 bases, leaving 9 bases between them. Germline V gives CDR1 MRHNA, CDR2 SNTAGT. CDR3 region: CASSDSGVETQYF. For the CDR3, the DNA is TGTGCCAGCAGTGATTCAGGGGTAGAGACCCAGTACTTC.

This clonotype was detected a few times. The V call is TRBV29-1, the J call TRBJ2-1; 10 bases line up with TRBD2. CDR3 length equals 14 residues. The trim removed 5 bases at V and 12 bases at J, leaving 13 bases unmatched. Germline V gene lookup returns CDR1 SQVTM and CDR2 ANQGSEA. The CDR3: CSVIGLAGVSGQFF. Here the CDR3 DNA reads TGCAGCGTTATCGGGCTAGCGGGAGTTTCAGGGCAGTTCTTC.

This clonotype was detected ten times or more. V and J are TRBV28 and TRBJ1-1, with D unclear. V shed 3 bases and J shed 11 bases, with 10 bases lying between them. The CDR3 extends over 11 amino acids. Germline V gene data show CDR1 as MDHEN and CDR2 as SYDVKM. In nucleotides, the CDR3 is TGTGCCAGCAGTTTTAAGGAACAGGCTTTCTTT. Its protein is CASSFKEQAFF.

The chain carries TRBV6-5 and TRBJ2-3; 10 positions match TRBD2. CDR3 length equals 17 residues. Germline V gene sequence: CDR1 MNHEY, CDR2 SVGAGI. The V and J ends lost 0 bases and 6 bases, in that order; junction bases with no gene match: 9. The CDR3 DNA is TGTGCCAGCAGTTACTCGATGCTAGCGGGAGCCATGGATACGCAGTATTTT. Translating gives CASSYSMLAGAMDTQYF.

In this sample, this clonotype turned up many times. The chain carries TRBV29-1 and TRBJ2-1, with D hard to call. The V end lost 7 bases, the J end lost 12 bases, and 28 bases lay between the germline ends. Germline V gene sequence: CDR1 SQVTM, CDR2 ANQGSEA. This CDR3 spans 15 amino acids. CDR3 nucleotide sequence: TGCAGCGCGGATAGCCAACTATCCCCCACCCTTCGGCAGTTCTTC. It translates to CSADSQLSPTLRQFF.

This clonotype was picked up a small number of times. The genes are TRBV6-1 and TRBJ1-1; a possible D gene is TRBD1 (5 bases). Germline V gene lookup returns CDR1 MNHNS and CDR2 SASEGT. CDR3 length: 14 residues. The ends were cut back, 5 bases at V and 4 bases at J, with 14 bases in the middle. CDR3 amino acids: CASSPGRGPTEAFF. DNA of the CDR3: TGTGCCAGCAGTCCCGGAAGGGGCCCCACTGAAGCTTTCTTT.

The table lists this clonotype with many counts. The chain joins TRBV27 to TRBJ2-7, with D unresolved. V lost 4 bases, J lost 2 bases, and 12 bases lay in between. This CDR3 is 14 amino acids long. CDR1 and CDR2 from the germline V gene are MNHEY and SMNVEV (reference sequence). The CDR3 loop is CASSSSIGPYEQYF. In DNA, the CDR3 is TGTGCCAGCAGTTCCTCCATCGGGCCCTACGAGCAGTACTTC.

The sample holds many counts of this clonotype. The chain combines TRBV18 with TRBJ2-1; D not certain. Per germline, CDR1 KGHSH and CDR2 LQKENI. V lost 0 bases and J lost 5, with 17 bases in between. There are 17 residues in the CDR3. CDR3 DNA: TGTGCCAGCTCACCACCGTCAGGTTATGTTCGGGACAATGAGCAGTTCTTC. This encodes CASSPPSGYVRDNEQFF.

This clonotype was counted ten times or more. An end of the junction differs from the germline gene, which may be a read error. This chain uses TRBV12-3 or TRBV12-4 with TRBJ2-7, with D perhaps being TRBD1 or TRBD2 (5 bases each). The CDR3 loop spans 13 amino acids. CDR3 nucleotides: TGTGCCAGCAGTTTAGAGGGACCCTACGGGCAGTACTTC. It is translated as CASSLEGPYGQYF.

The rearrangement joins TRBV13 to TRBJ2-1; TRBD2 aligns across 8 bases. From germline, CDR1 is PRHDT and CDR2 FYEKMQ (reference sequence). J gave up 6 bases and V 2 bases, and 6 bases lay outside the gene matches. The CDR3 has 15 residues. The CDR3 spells CASSLRLAGPNEQFF. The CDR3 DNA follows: TGTGCCAGCAGCTTAAGGCTAGCGGGTCCCAATGAGCAGTTCTTC.

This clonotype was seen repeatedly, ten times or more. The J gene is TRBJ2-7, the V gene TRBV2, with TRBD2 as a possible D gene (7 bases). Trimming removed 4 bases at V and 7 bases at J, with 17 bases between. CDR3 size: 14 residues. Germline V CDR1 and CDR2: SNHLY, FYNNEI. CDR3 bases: TGTGCCAGCAGTGCTAGCGGCCGAAGGGGGGAGCAGTACTTC. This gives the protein CASSASGRRGEQYF.